The following is a TCR beta chain sequence with its context. The data stem from a study of T cell responses to AZD1222 COVID-19 vaccine. The CDR3 spans 13 residues. CDR1 SEHNR and CDR2 FQNEAQ come from the germline V gene (reference sequence). V shed 1 base, J shed 9 bases, and the junction held 0 bases outside the gene matches. The data were produced by immunoSEQ multiplex PCR, yet TCRdb's version contains in-frame clones alone and is incomplete. The sample has approximately 110,000 clones, approximately 84% seen once. This TCR came from an adult in good health. The sample was peripheral blood, taken on day 0 of AZD1222 vaccination. This chain links TRBV7-9 with TRBJ1-6, with TRBD1 identical over 7 bases. CDR3 residues: CASSLEGASPLHF. The CDR3 coding sequence is TGTGCCAGCAGCTTAGAGGGGGCTTCACCCCTCCACTTT.